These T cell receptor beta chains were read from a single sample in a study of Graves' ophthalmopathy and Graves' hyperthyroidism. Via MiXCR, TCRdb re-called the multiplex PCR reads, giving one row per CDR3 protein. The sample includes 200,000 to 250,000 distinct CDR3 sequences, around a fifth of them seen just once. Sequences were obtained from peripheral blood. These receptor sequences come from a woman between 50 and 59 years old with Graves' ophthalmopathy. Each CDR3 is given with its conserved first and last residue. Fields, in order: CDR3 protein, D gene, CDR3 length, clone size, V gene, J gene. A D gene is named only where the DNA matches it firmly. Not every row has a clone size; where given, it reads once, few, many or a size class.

cdr3_aa: CSAPGPSGRYTGELFF
d_call: TRBD2
cdr3_length: 16
clone_size: -
v_call: TRBV20-1
j_call: TRBJ2-2

cdr3_aa: CASSLDRRESYEQYF
d_call: -
cdr3_length: 15
clone_size: many
v_call: TRBV11-2
j_call: TRBJ2-7

cdr3_aa: CASSSPGQGAYEQYF
d_call: TRBD1
cdr3_length: 15
clone_size: many
v_call: TRBV12-3/TRBV12-4
j_call: TRBJ2-7

cdr3_aa: CSAKHQVSSAKNIQYF
d_call: -
cdr3_length: 16
clone_size: many
v_call: TRBV20-1
j_call: TRBJ2-4

cdr3_aa: CASSLDRVRYEQYF
d_call: TRBD1
cdr3_length: 14
clone_size: many
v_call: TRBV5-1
j_call: TRBJ2-7

cdr3_aa: CSARDSGPGEQYF
d_call: TRBD2
cdr3_length: 13
clone_size: many
v_call: TRBV20-1
j_call: TRBJ2-7

cdr3_aa: CSVVQETQYF
d_call: -
cdr3_length: 10
clone_size: -
v_call: TRBV20-1
j_call: TRBJ2-5

cdr3_aa: CSGWGHYGYTF
d_call: -
cdr3_length: 11
clone_size: many
v_call: TRBV29-1
j_call: TRBJ1-2

cdr3_aa: CASSVGTSGTIPYEQYF
d_call: TRBD2
cdr3_length: 17
clone_size: many
v_call: TRBV5-1
j_call: TRBJ2-7

cdr3_aa: CAIQPGYEQYF
d_call: -
cdr3_length: 11
clone_size: -
v_call: TRBV6-1
j_call: TRBJ2-7

cdr3_aa: CASSLTTDTEAFF
d_call: -
cdr3_length: 13
clone_size: many
v_call: TRBV5-1
j_call: TRBJ1-1

cdr3_aa: CASSSREGSHWNTEAFF
d_call: -
cdr3_length: 17
clone_size: -
v_call: TRBV11-2
j_call: TRBJ1-1

cdr3_aa: CASSFSGKDQETQYF
d_call: -
cdr3_length: 15
clone_size: -
v_call: TRBV19
j_call: TRBJ2-5

cdr3_aa: CAISDRDRGLNTEAFF
d_call: TRBD1
cdr3_length: 16
clone_size: many
v_call: TRBV10-3
j_call: TRBJ1-1

cdr3_aa: CASSWRRGLEAFF
d_call: -
cdr3_length: 13
clone_size: -
v_call: TRBV19
j_call: TRBJ1-1

cdr3_aa: CASRARAENYGYTF
d_call: -
cdr3_length: 14
clone_size: many
v_call: TRBV19
j_call: TRBJ1-2

cdr3_aa: CASSLGMGAFF
d_call: -
cdr3_length: 11
clone_size: many
v_call: TRBV28
j_call: TRBJ1-1

cdr3_aa: CSASTNRGKTYEQYF
d_call: TRBD1
cdr3_length: 15
clone_size: -
v_call: TRBV20-1
j_call: TRBJ2-7

cdr3_aa: CATSDFPWVEQYF
d_call: -
cdr3_length: 13
clone_size: many
v_call: TRBV24-1
j_call: TRBJ2-7

cdr3_aa: CASSRTGDGGQPQHF
d_call: TRBD1
cdr3_length: 15
clone_size: many
v_call: TRBV4-1
j_call: TRBJ1-5

cdr3_aa: CAISGVRYETQYF
d_call: -
cdr3_length: 13
clone_size: many
v_call: TRBV6-1
j_call: TRBJ2-5

cdr3_aa: CASSPAAVHEQYF
d_call: -
cdr3_length: 13
clone_size: many
v_call: TRBV7-8
j_call: TRBJ2-7

cdr3_aa: CASSWPGQGGGELFF
d_call: TRBD1
cdr3_length: 15
clone_size: -
v_call: TRBV6-5
j_call: TRBJ2-2

cdr3_aa: CASSLSGTFVLETQYF
d_call: -
cdr3_length: 16
clone_size: -
v_call: TRBV12-3/TRBV12-4
j_call: -

cdr3_aa: CASSGRRVGGYTF
d_call: -
cdr3_length: 13
clone_size: -
v_call: TRBV7-2
j_call: TRBJ1-2